A selection of T cell receptor beta chains follows, all from one sample in a study of cytomegalovirus exposure and HLA in healthy donors. Clones were sequenced by immunoSEQ multiplex PCR, and TCRdb holds only the in-frame ones, with some missing. The table includes some 150,000 clones, about 87% detected once. Sample: PBMCs. These receptors all come from a woman in her 30s in good health and CMV-seronegative. CDR3s include the opening cysteine and the closing phenylalanine or tryptophan. A D gene is named only where the DNA matches it firmly. For some rows the clone size is stated as once, few or many, or as a class when expanded; others skip it.

clone_size d_call j_call v_call cdr3_aa cdr3_nt
once TRBD2 TRBJ2-3 TRBV2 CASSEAGLAGTDTQYF TGTGCCAGCAGTGAAGCCGGACTAGCGGGCACAGATACGCAGTATTTT
. TRBD1 TRBJ1-5 TRBV27 CASSLAQGAQPQHF TGTGCCAGCAGTTTAGCGCAGGGGGCGCAGCCCCAGCATTTT
. . TRBJ2-1 TRBV2 CASLTARYNEQFF TGTGCCAGCCTGACAGCACGGTACAATGAGCAGTTCTTC
. . TRBJ2-2 TRBV9 CASASGHNTGELFF TGTGCCAGCGCCTCGGGTCATAACACCGGGGAGCTGTTTTTT
. . TRBJ1-2 TRBV5-6 CASSLADRFYGYTF TGTGCCAGCAGCTTGGCCGACAGGTTTTATGGCTACACCTTC
. TRBD1 TRBJ2-3 TRBV2 CASSRQGAITDTQYF TGTGCCAGCAGCCGTCAGGGGGCCATCACAGATACGCAGTATTTT
. . TRBJ1-1 TRBV4-1 CASSRLTGSTEAFF TGCGCCAGCAGCCGCTTGACAGGATCCACTGAAGCTTTCTTT
. . TRBJ2-7 TRBV7-2 CASSTAAPAGSYEQYF TGTGCCAGCAGCACGGCGGCCCCCGCCGGGAGCTACGAGCAGTACTTC
. . TRBJ2-5 TRBV2 CASKKARVEETQYF TGTGCCAGCAAGAAGGCCAGGGTAGAAGAGACCCAGTACTTC
. TRBD1 TRBJ1-5 TRBV2 CASRETGPGGNQPQHF TGTGCCAGCAGGGAGACAGGGCCGGGGGGCAATCAGCCCCAGCATTTT
. . TRBJ2-7 TRBV15 CATSRDRVDYEQYF TGTGCCACCAGCAGAGATCGGGTAGACTACGAGCAGTACTTC
. TRBD1 TRBJ1-2 TRBV27 CASSSQGAQGGYTF TGTGCCAGCAGTTCACAGGGGGCCCAAGGGGGCTACACCTTC
. . TRBJ2-7 TRBV2 CASSDEPTSYEQYF TGTGCCAGCAGTGATGAGCCGACTTCCTACGAGCAGTACTTC
. TRBD2 TRBJ2-1 TRBV19 CASSAPTSGVGNEQFF TGTGCCAGTAGTGCCCCAACTAGCGGGGTCGGTAATGAGCAGTTCTTC
. TRBD2 TRBJ2-3 TRBV7-9 CASSLTSGARTDTQYF TGTGCCAGCAGCCTGACTAGCGGGGCCCGCACAGATACGCAGTATTTT
. TRBD1 TRBJ1-5 TRBV4-1 CASSTQGSNQPQHF TGCGCCAGCAGCACACAGGGGAGCAATCAGCCCCAGCATTTT
. . TRBJ2-7 TRBV19 CASSIGQGASYEQYF TGTGCCAGTAGTATCGGGCAGGGCGCGTCCTACGAGCAGTACTTC
. . TRBJ1-1 TRBV5-6 CASSSTANTEAFF TGTGCCAGCAGCTCGACAGCGAACACTGAAGCTTTCTTT